The 30 T cell receptor beta chains reported below all come from one sample, sequenced in a study of identical twins. Using its own MiXCR run on the 5' RACE reads, TCRdb lists one record per CDR3 protein. The table records a few hundred thousand distinct CDR3 sequences, roughly 7.1% of them present only once. The data were also submitted as part of a second study, on T cells expressing NK-cell markers.

The sequenced sample was CD8+ T cells sorted from blood. The receptors here all came from a woman aged 18-29 years in good health.

The sample holds a few counts of this clonotype. The chain carries TRBV7-2 and TRBJ2-1; D is ambiguous. This CDR3 comprises 9 residues. The germline gives CDR1 SGHTA, CDR2 FQGNSA. Trimming removed 5 bases at V and 10 bases at J, with 3 bases between. The CDR3 sequence is CASSPEQFF. The CDR3 nucleotides read TGTGCCAGCAGCCCAGAGCAGTTCTTC. Together with reference TRBV7-2 and TRBJ2-1, the CDR3 gives the full variable domain: GAGVSQSPSNKVTEKGKDVELRCDPISGHTALYWYRQSLGQGLEFLIYFQGNSAPDKSGLPSDRFSAERTGGSVSTLTIQRTQQEDSAVYLCASSPEQFFGPGTRLTVL.

A few counts support this clonotype. This chain links TRBV25-1 with TRBJ2-7; D uncertain. Trimming left V 5 bases short and J 4 bases short, with 12 bases between. This CDR3 is 13 amino acids long. Germline assignment: CDR1 MGHDK and CDR2 SYGVNS. The CDR3 is CASSPELIYEQYF. CDR3 DNA sequence: TGTGCCAGCAGTCCAGAGCTGATATACGAGCAGTACTTC.

This clonotype was counted at least ten times. The rearrangement uses TRBV12-3 or TRBV12-4 and TRBJ2-1, with 8 nucleotides matching TRBD2. Trimming took 8 bases from V and 14 from J; bases not matched to a gene: 8. This CDR3 is 11 amino acids long. In DNA form, the CDR3 reads TGTGCCAGCGGAGGGGGACTAGGAGAGTTCTTC. It yields the protein CASGGGLGEFF.

The sample holds a few counts of this clonotype. The CDR3 DNA reads TGTGCCAGCAGCCAAGTTAAATTTGCAGATACGCAGTATTTT. Amino acid sequence: CASSQVKFADTQYF. The rearrangement joins TRBV3-1 to TRBJ2-3, with unresolved D. CDR1 is LGHDT, CDR2 YNNKEL, per germline (reference sequence). The length of the CDR3 is 14 residues. V shed 1 base and J shed 4 bases, with 9 bases lying between them.

This clonotype has ten or more counts. The chain has TRBV13 and TRBJ2-7; 9 nucleotides agree with TRBD1. The ends lost 5 bases at V and 5 bases at J; junction bases unmatched: 10. CDR1 and CDR2 (germline): PRHDT, FYEKMQ (reference sequence). There are 15 residues in the CDR3. The CDR3: CASSPSGTGRHEQYF. DNA of the CDR3: TGTGCCAGCAGCCCGAGCGGGACAGGGAGACACGAGCAGTACTTC.

The table lists this clonotype with a few counts. The chain recombines TRBV6-1 with TRBJ1-1, with D possibly matching TRBD1 (5 bases). Between the trimmed V and J ends, which lost 5 bases and 7 bases, there was a span of 20 bases. The germline V gene has CDR1 MNHNS and CDR2 SASEGT. The CDR3 is 15 amino acids. CDR3 region: CASSPRGGTFLEAFF. DNA of the CDR3: TGTGCCAGCAGTCCCCGGGGCGGAACCTTTCTTGAAGCTTTCTTT.

The rearrangement links TRBV27 to TRBJ2-3; 7 bases match TRBD2. V was pared by 4 bases and J by 5 bases, with 6 bases of the junction left unmatched. Germline V gene lookup returns CDR1 MNHEY and CDR2 SMNVEV (reference sequence). This CDR3 is 14 amino acids long. The CDR3 reads CASSSRGGVDTQYF. The CDR3 DNA reads as TGTGCCAGCAGTTCGCGCGGGGGAGTAGATACGCAGTATTTT.

The CDR3 nucleotides read TGTGCCAGCAGTTCCCGGGACTATGGCTACACCTTC. It is translated as CASSSRDYGYTF. The V gene is TRBV6-5, the J gene TRBJ1-2, with D unclear. Germline CDR1 is MNHEY and CDR2 is SVGAGI. Trimming took 4 bases from V and 3 from J, leaving 6 bases between them. This CDR3 comprises 12 residues.

V gene TRBV9 combines with J gene TRBJ2-1, with 9 bases fitting TRBD2. Germline assignment: CDR1 SGDLS and CDR2 YYNGEE. J lost 0 bases, V lost 3 bases, and 4 bases had no gene match. The CDR3 has 16 residues. For the CDR3, the DNA is TGTGCCAGCAGCGGCCTTAGCGGGAGCTCCTACAATGAGCAGTTCTTC. This codes for CASSGLSGSSYNEQFF.

This clonotype was seen repeatedly, ten times or more. V and J are TRBV7-9 and TRBJ1-1, with TRBD1 matching 8 bases. Germline CDR1 and CDR2: SEHNR and FQNEAQ (reference sequence). V shed 2 bases, J shed 6 bases, and the junction held 5 bases outside the gene matches. The CDR3 totals 14 residues. CDR3 region: CASSLPPTGAEAFF. In DNA, the CDR3 is TGTGCCAGCAGCTTACCGCCGACAGGGGCTGAAGCTTTCTTT.

This clonotype was seen a few times. The chain carries TRBV2 and TRBJ2-2; 8 bases are a match to TRBD1. The CDR3 runs to 14 residues. The germline V gene encodes CDR1 SNHLY and CDR2 FYNNEI. The ends lost 4 bases at V and 4 bases at J; junction bases unmatched: 2. The CDR3 nucleotides read TGTGCCAGCAGTGGGGACAGGACCACCGGGGAGCTGTTTTTT. Encoded protein: CASSGDRTTGELFF.

The chain recombines TRBV6-5 with TRBJ2-7; 8 bases match TRBD2. Germline trimming cut 4 bases from V and 3 bases from J; bases unmatched to any gene: 5. CDR3 length equals 14 residues. Germline V lookup: CDR1 MNHEY, CDR2 SVGAGI. The CDR3 DNA follows: TGTGCCAGCAGTTTAAGCGGGGGCCTCTACGAGCAGTACTTC. Protein sequence: CASSLSGGLYEQYF.

The rearrangement uses TRBV30 and TRBJ2-3; 10 bases agree with TRBD2. V shed 5 bases and J 5 bases; nucleotides not matched to a gene: 4. CDR3 length equals 13 residues. The germline gives CDR1 GTSNPN, CDR2 SVGIG (reference sequence). The CDR3 here is CAWQAGGVDTQYF. The CDR3, as DNA: TGTGCCTGGCAAGCGGGGGGGGTAGATACGCAGTATTTT.

The chain couples TRBV12-3 or TRBV12-4 to TRBJ2-2; perhaps TRBD2 as D (5 bases). V gave up 3 bases and J gave up 6 bases, with 14 bases separating them. The CDR3 has 15 amino acids. In nucleotides, the CDR3 is TGTGCCAGCAGTTTCGGAGAGGGCCAGGCCGGGGAGCTGTTTTTT. Translation: CASSFGEGQAGELFF.

V gene TRBV7-3 combines with J gene TRBJ2-1; D is possibly TRBD2 (7 bases). The CDR3 length is 15 residues. V was cut by 5 bases and J by 9 bases, with 20 bases left in between. Germline V gene sequence: CDR1 SGHTA, CDR2 FQGTGA. CDR3 amino acids: CASSPVGGAISEQFF. CDR3 coding DNA: TGTGCCAGCAGCCCGGTTGGGGGGGCGATTAGTGAGCAGTTCTTC.

This clonotype was seen at least ten times. This chain connects TRBV7-9 to TRBJ1-2; unclear D gene. The CDR3 length is 15 residues. Germline CDR1 SEHNR, CDR2 FQNEAQ (reference sequence). Trimming cost V 4 bases and J 4 bases, with 16 bases left between them. The chain's CDR3 is CASSSEGGRIYGYTF. CDR3 DNA sequence: TGTGCCAGCAGCTCGGAGGGAGGGCGAATCTATGGCTACACCTTC.

This sequence joins TRBV20-1 and TRBJ2-2; D call uncertain. V was pared by 4 bases and J by 6 bases, with 9 bases between. The V gene's germline CDR1 is DFQATT and CDR2 SNEGSKA (reference sequence). The CDR3 length is 12 residues. This CDR3 is CSAIDSAGELFF. For the CDR3, the DNA is TGCAGTGCTATCGACTCGGCCGGGGAGCTGTTTTTT.

A remark on this clonotype: The junction differs from germline at one of its ends, possibly a read error. The chain uses TRBV7-9 and TRBJ2-1; D might be TRBD2 (5 bases). CDR1 is SEHNR, CDR2 FQNEAQ, per germline (reference sequence). This CDR3 spans 12 amino acids. CDR3 nucleotide sequence: TGTGCCAGCAGCTTACCCGGGAATGGGCAGTTCTTC. As protein: CASSLPGNGQFF.

A few counts support this clonotype. The chain joins TRBV20-1 to TRBJ2-1, with 9 bases that match TRBD2. Germline-derived CDR1 and CDR2 are DFQATT and SNEGSKA (reference sequence). Unmatched junction bases numbered 3, after V lost 5 bases and J lost 4 bases. CDR3 length equals 13 residues. The CDR3 bases are TGCAGTGCTTATAGCGGGGGTTACAATGAGCAGTTCTTC. It translates to CSAYSGGYNEQFF.

The rearrangement links TRBV5-1 to TRBJ2-5, with D perhaps matching TRBD2 (5 bases). Per germline, CDR1 SGHRS and CDR2 YFSETQ. The V end lost 2 bases, the J end lost 5 bases, and 10 bases lay between the germline ends. The CDR3 consists of 13 residues. The CDR3 sequence: CASSFRLAETQYF. The DNA of the CDR3 is TGCGCCAGCAGCTTTCGGCTAGCCGAGACCCAGTACTTC.

This rearrangement joins TRBV11-2 to TRBJ1-2; unclear D gene. Germline assignment: CDR1 SGHAT and CDR2 FQNNGV. CDR3 size: 13 residues. V lost 5 bases and J lost 3, with 10 bases in between. This CDR3 is CASSRWRHYGYTF. The CDR3 DNA reads as TGTGCCAGCAGCCGCTGGAGACACTATGGCTACACCTTC.

This rearrangement joins TRBV24-1 to TRBJ1-2; D not certain. Deletions cut 9 bases from V and 1 base from J, with 5 bases between. Germline assignment: CDR1 KGHDR and CDR2 SFDVKD. CDR3 size: 11 residues. The CDR3 protein is CATGDNYGYTF. The CDR3 DNA is TGTGCCACCGGGGATAACTATGGCTACACCTTC.

This clonotype was seen a few times. The chain recombines TRBV2 with TRBJ2-2; the D gene is possibly TRBD2 (7 bases). Deletions cut 8 bases from V and 6 bases from J, with 13 bases between. Germline V gene data show CDR1 as SNHLY and CDR2 as FYNNEI. CDR3 length: 13 amino acids. CDR3 DNA: TGTGCCAGCTTCGGGGGGCCCTCCGGGGAGCTGTTTTTT. Translated: CASFGGPSGELFF.

The gene calls are TRBV6-1 and TRBJ1-2, with 7 positions matching TRBD1. The CDR3 spans 14 residues. Trimming cost V 6 bases and J 4 bases; bases outside gene matches: 8. Germline V lookup: CDR1 MNHNS, CDR2 SASEGT. CDR3 DNA sequence: TGTGCCAGCAGACCGAGGACAGGCTTCTATGGCTACACCTTC. This gives the protein CASRPRTGFYGYTF.

This clonotype has ten or more counts. The chain employs TRBV3-1 and TRBJ2-1, with D perhaps matching TRBD1 or TRBD2 (5 bases each). The CDR3 loop spans 15 amino acids. Per the germline V gene, CDR1 is LGHDT and CDR2 is YNNKEL (reference sequence). V was pared by 3 bases and J by 8 bases, with 17 bases between. CDR3 in DNA: TGTGCCAGCAGCCAGGGATCGGGTTTGGGGGATGAGCAGTTCTTC. Amino acids: CASSQGSGLGDEQFF.

Notes on this clonotype: Germline and junction disagree at one end, which may indicate a read error. The chain uses TRBV7-9 and TRBJ2-7, with 7 bases identical to TRBD2. Germline values: CDR1 SEHNR, CDR2 FQNEAQ (reference sequence). CDR3 length: 17 residues. The CDR3 loop reads CASSPEGSGYLSYEHYF. The CDR3, as DNA: TGTGCCAGCAGCCCCGAGGGTAGCGGGTACCTATCGTACGAGCATTACTTC.

This clonotype occurred many times. The V and J genes are TRBV29-1 and TRBJ1-1, with D tentatively TRBD1 (6 bases). From germline, CDR1 is SQVTM and CDR2 ANQGSEA. The V end lost 7 bases, the J end lost 5 bases, and 17 bases lay between the germline ends. The CDR3 has 13 amino acids. CDR3 DNA: TGCAGCGGGACCGCAGGGGAGGGAACTGAAGCTTTCTTT. Protein sequence: CSGTAGEGTEAFF.

The chain joins TRBV6-6 to TRBJ1-1; maybe TRBD1 (6 bases). The CDR3 extends over 12 amino acids. The germline V gene encodes CDR1 MNHNY and CDR2 SVGAGI (reference sequence). Trimming cost V 5 bases and J 4 bases, with 8 bases left between them. The CDR3 reads CASSNRVTEAFF. The CDR3 DNA is TGTGCCAGCAGTAACAGGGTCACTGAAGCTTTCTTT.

The rearrangement joins TRBV7-6 to TRBJ2-1, with 9 bases matching TRBD2. With V trimmed by 1 base and J by 4 bases, 5 bases remained unmatched. CDR3 length: 16 residues. The V gene's germline CDR1 is SGHVS and CDR2 FNYEAQ. CDR3 sequence reads: CASSLGWREGYNEQFF. DNA for the CDR3: TGTGCCAGCAGCTTAGGTTGGCGGGAGGGGTACAATGAGCAGTTCTTC.

The chain has TRBV7-9 and TRBJ2-5; 8 bases map to TRBD1. The CDR3 length is 16 residues. V shed 4 bases, J shed 5 bases, and the junction held 12 bases outside the gene matches. Looked up from germline, CDR1 is SEHNR and CDR2 is FQNEAQ (reference sequence). DNA for the CDR3: TGTGCCAGCAGCTCCTGGACAGGGCATAGGTACGAGACCCAGTACTTC. Translating gives CASSSWTGHRYETQYF.